One sample yielded the 2 T cell receptor beta chains listed below, sequenced in a study of T cell repertoires in cytomegalovirus infection. One entry per CDR3 protein, called by TCRdb with MiXCR from the reads. The repertoire holds 200,000 to 300,000 distinct CDR3 sequences, with 9.1% as singletons. Sequenced input: PBMCs. Every receptor here comes from a human donor in good health (CMV status not recorded). Some clones in this sample may be carry-over from other donors' samples.

This clonotype was recorded many times. This chain links TRBV7-2 with TRBJ1-3; D is unresolved. The CDR3 extends over 17 amino acids. V dropped 2 bases and J dropped 0 bases, with 14 bases sitting between them. Germline V gene sequence: CDR1 SGHTA, CDR2 FQGNSA. The DNA for the CDR3 is TGTGCCAGCAGCTTATCGATCAGTGTGGTCTCTGGAAACACCATATATTTT. Protein: CASSLSISVVSGNTIYF.

The V gene is TRBV30, the J gene TRBJ1-2; a weak D match, TRBD1 (6 bases). CDR1 is GTSNPN, CDR2 SVGIG, per germline (reference sequence). V dropped 5 bases and J dropped 1 base, with 8 bases sitting between them. The CDR3 loop spans 12 amino acids. The CDR3 nucleotides read TGTGCCTGGCGACAGGTTAACTATGGCTACACCTTC. Its protein product is CAWRQVNYGYTF. The full variable domain, its missing parts supplied by reference TRBV30 and TRBJ1-2, is SQTIHQWPATLVQPVGSPLSLECTVEGTSNPNLYWYRQAAGRGLQLLFYSVGIGQISSEVPQNLSASRPQDRQFILSSKKLLLSDSGFYLCAWRQVNYGYTFGSGTRLTVV.